The table lists the clone carrying this T cell receptor (beta chain) with a few counts. Antigen unknown. Primers: 60 Vbeta forward and 13 Jbeta reverse. Repertoires were generated with immunoSEQ multiplex PCR, while TCRdb's copy carries only in-frame clones and drops some. Of about 120,000 clones in the sample, about 78% were seen once. The V segment lost 2 bases and the J segment 1 base; nucleotides outside the gene matches: 7. The CDR3 has 16 amino acids. Germline lookup yields CDR1 SGDLS and CDR2 YYNGEE. The sample belongs to a study of cytomegalovirus exposure and HLA in healthy donors. Findings and caveats of the study: The number of N-insertions in an Asian-associated ancestry cluster was reportedly below the roughly 620-donor mean in a later analysis. As a later analysis showed, a missense DCLRE1C variant was linked to trimming of TCR beta V- and J-genes.

The TCR comes from a female donor in good health and CMV-seronegative. Material: PBMCs. The gene calls are TRBV9 and TRBJ1-1; 8 bases agree with TRBD1. The CDR3 nucleotides read TGTGCCAGCAGCGTTACAGGGGGGAAAGAGAACACTGAAGCTTTCTTT. This sequence encodes CASSVTGGKENTEAFF.